The 26 T cell receptor beta chains below all came from one sample that was sequenced in a study of blood T cell repertoires in COVID-19. The protocol was immunoSEQ multiplex PCR, while the TCRdb copy is restricted to in-frame clones and leaves out a portion. The data contain approximately 58,000 clones, 75% to 95% of them singletons. Material for sequencing was peripheral blood. These receptors came from a woman older than 75 with active COVID-19.

This clone was counted a single time. Here the CDR3 DNA reads TGTGCCTCAGGCGGGGCCGGCAATCAGCCCCAGCATTTT. Its translation: CASGGAGNQPQHF. The chain combines TRBV24-1 with TRBJ1-5, with a possible D match to TRBD1 (5 bases). The CDR3 is 13 amino acids. Germline V lookup: CDR1 KGHDR, CDR2 SFDVKD. V shed 12 bases and J shed 2 bases, with 13 bases lying between them.

Comment on this clone: Other DNA sequences within the sample encode an identical CDR3. The V and J genes are TRBV27 and TRBJ2-7; D unresolved. The CDR3 has 13 residues. Per the germline V gene, CDR1 is MNHEY and CDR2 is SMNVEV (reference sequence). The V end lost 0 bases, the J end lost 1 base, and 4 bases lay between the germline ends. The CDR3 here is CASSLSRSYEQYF. The CDR3 nucleotides read TGTGCCAGCAGTTTATCCCGGTCCTACGAGCAGTACTTC.

The rearrangement links TRBV12-5 to TRBJ2-3; 7 bases fit TRBD1. Germline CDR1 LGHNT, CDR2 FRNRAP. Trimming took 2 bases from V and 4 from J; bases not matched to a gene: 15. This CDR3 region has 18 residues. The CDR3 bases are TGTGCTAGTGGTTTGCAAGACAGGGTTTCAAGAGTAGCAGATACGCAGTATTTT. It specifies CASGLQDRVSRVADTQYF. The variable domain in full, with the rest retrieved from reference TRBV12-5 and TRBJ2-3, is DARVTQTPRHKVTEMGQEVTMRCQPILGHNTVFWYRQTMMQGLELLAYFRNRAPLDDSGMPKDRFSAEMPDATLATLKIQPSEPRDSAVYFCASGLQDRVSRVADTQYFGPGTRLTVL.

The V and J genes are TRBV4-1 and TRBJ1-6, with a tentative D call TRBD1 (6 bases). The CDR3 has 15 residues. Deletions cut 4 bases from V and 7 bases from J, with 14 bases between. Germline V gene lookup returns CDR1 MGHRA and CDR2 YSYEKL. The CDR3 protein is CASSRTDRSNSPLHF. In DNA form, the CDR3 reads TGCGCCAGCAGCCGGACTGACAGGTCCAATTCACCCCTCCACTTT.

V is TRBV10-2 and J is TRBJ1-3; the match to TRBD1 covers 10 bases. V was pared by 6 bases and J by 5 bases, with 7 bases of the junction left unmatched. CDR1 is WSHSY, CDR2 SAAADI, per germline. This CDR3 region has 15 residues. Here the CDR3 reads CASSDRDRGRNTIYF. Written as DNA, the CDR3 is TGCGCCAGCAGCGATAGAGACAGGGGGCGAAACACCATATATTTT.

This sequence joins TRBV2 and TRBJ1-5; D is perhaps TRBD1 (5 bases). This CDR3 comprises 15 residues. V lost 3 bases and J 6 bases, leaving 15 bases between the germline ends. Germline assignment: CDR1 SNHLY and CDR2 FYNNEI. The CDR3 DNA reads TGTGCCAGCAGTGATGGGGACCTAGCGACTCAGCCCCAGCATTTT. It translates to CASSDGDLATQPQHF.

This clone occurred once. The rearrangement uses TRBV23-1 and TRBJ2-7; TRBD1 might be the D (6 bases). TRBV23-1 is identified as an open reading frame with a role that is uncertain. CDR3 length: 17 residues. Trimming pared 4 bases from V and 0 bases from J, leaving 19 bases between. The CDR3 coding sequence is TGCGCCAGCAGTCGACCTCCGGGACATAGGAGCTCCTACGAGCAGTACGTC. Residues: CASSRPPGHRSSYEQYV.

The chain joins TRBV19 to TRBJ2-7; D gene unclear. CDR3 size: 14 residues. Germline V gene data show CDR1 as LNHDA and CDR2 as SQIVND (reference sequence). V lost 5 bases to trimming and J lost 0 bases, with 11 bases between them. DNA of the CDR3: TGTGCCAGTAGTCCGACTCATACCTCCTACGAGCAGTACTTC. It is translated as CASSPTHTSYEQYF.

J is TRBJ1-1 and V is TRBV5-1; D call uncertain. In germline, CDR1 is SGHRS, CDR2 YFSETQ. V lost 2 bases and J lost 2, with 10 bases in between. The CDR3 covers 14 residues. DNA for the CDR3: TGCGCCAGCAGCTTACTTCCGGTAAACACTGAAGCTTTCTTT. Protein: CASSLLPVNTEAFF.

J is TRBJ2-5 and V is TRBV3-1 (or the pseudogene TRBV3-2), with TRBD2 identical over 8 bases. Trimming removed 3 bases from V and 7 bases from J; junction bases left unmatched: 13. Germline V lookup: CDR1 LGHDT, CDR2 YNNKEL (reference sequence). CDR3 size: 16 residues. CDR3 region: CASSHNGLAPSGTQYF. CDR3 sequence (DNA): TGTGCCAGCAGCCACAACGGACTAGCTCCATCTGGGACCCAGTACTTC.

The rearrangement links TRBV5-6 to TRBJ1-2; tentatively, D is TRBD1 (5 bases). This CDR3 has 15 amino acids. V was pared by 7 bases and J by 8 bases, with 24 bases between. Looked up from germline, CDR1 is SGHDT and CDR2 is YYEEEE. CDR3 loop: CASRRGGTHSGGYTF. Here the CDR3 DNA reads TGTGCCAGCCGGAGGGGAGGGACTCACAGTGGGGGCTACACCTTC.

The chain employs TRBV10-2 and TRBJ2-4; maybe TRBD2 (6 bases). The CDR3 spans 15 residues. V was trimmed by 6 bases and J by 1 base, leaving 13 bases between them. Germline V gene sequence: CDR1 WSHSY, CDR2 SAAADI. CDR3 nucleotide sequence: TGCGCCAGCAGCGACGCGGCGGGGGCCAAAAACATTCAGTACTTC. Its protein is CASSDAAGAKNIQYF.

The chain has TRBV11-2 and TRBJ1-6, with 9 bases that match TRBD1. CDR3 length: 15 residues. Trimming cost V 4 bases and J 7 bases; bases outside gene matches: 5. Per the germline V gene, CDR1 is SGHAT and CDR2 is FQNNGV. CDR3: CASSSQGARNSPLHF. In DNA form, the CDR3 reads TGTGCCAGCAGCTCACAGGGGGCTCGGAATTCACCCCTCCACTTT.

Here the CDR3 DNA reads TGTGCCAGCAGCCAAGATCACGCCCAGGGAACTGAGCAGTTCTTC. Protein product: CASSQDHAQGTEQFF. This sequence joins TRBV4-2 and TRBJ2-1; weak D call: TRBD1 (5 bases). This CDR3 has 15 amino acids. V gave up 0 bases and J gave up 9 bases, with 15 bases separating them. Germline CDR1 LGHNA, CDR2 YNFKEQ.

The V gene is TRBV5-1, the J gene TRBJ2-3; a weak D match, TRBD2 (5 bases). Germline values: CDR1 SGHRS, CDR2 YFSETQ. The length of the CDR3 is 13 residues. Trimming took off 0 bases at V and 5 bases at J, with 7 bases between the two ends. CDR3: CASSLGGRDTQYF. The CDR3, as DNA: TGCGCCAGCAGCTTGGGCGGGCGAGATACGCAGTATTTT.

This chain joins TRBV3-1 (or the pseudogene TRBV3-2) and TRBJ2-1; 10 positions match TRBD2. V lost 4 bases and J lost 8; bases outside the gene matches: 23. Germline CDR1 is LGHDT and CDR2 is YNNKEL (reference sequence). The CDR3 sequence is 20 residues long. For the CDR3, the DNA is TGTGCCAGCAGCCTCTCGGACCGGACAGGTCTAAGCGGGAGGGCTGATGAGCAGTTCTTC. Amino acid sequence: CASSLSDRTGLSGRADEQFF.

This chain connects TRBV27 to TRBJ2-1; D remains ambiguous. V was pared by 5 bases and J by 0 bases, with 8 bases between. This CDR3 region has 14 residues. Germline V gene lookup returns CDR1 MNHEY and CDR2 SMNVEV (reference sequence). The CDR3 DNA follows: TGTGCCAGCAGTACTCCGAGCTCCTACAATGAGCAGTTCTTC. Protein sequence: CASSTPSSYNEQFF.

This chain joins TRBV28 and TRBJ2-7; D gene unclear. V dropped 2 bases and J dropped 2 bases, with 10 bases sitting between them. The CDR3 spans 14 residues. The germline gives CDR1 MDHEN, CDR2 SYDVKM. The CDR3 loop is CASSLRGTTYEQYV. The CDR3 DNA reads as TGTGCCAGCAGTTTAAGAGGCACCACCTACGAGCAGTACGTC.

This chain connects TRBV7-9 to TRBJ2-6; TRBD2 agrees at 10 bases. This CDR3 comprises 18 residues. Unmatched junction bases numbered 4, after V lost 2 bases and J lost 0 bases. The germline gives CDR1 SEHNR, CDR2 FQNEAQ (reference sequence). The CDR3 region is CASSLSLAGASGANVLTF. DNA for the CDR3: TGTGCCAGCAGCTTATCGCTAGCGGGGGCCTCTGGGGCCAACGTCCTGACTTTC. Together with reference TRBV7-9 and TRBJ2-6, the CDR3 gives the full variable domain: DTGVSQNPRHKITKRGQNVTFRCDPISEHNRLYWYRQTLGQGPEFLTYFQNEAQLEKSRLLSDRFSAERPKGSFSTLEIQRTEQGDSAMYLCASSLSLAGASGANVLTFGAGSRLTVL.

The chain employs TRBV18 and TRBJ2-1; D might be TRBD1 (5 bases). The germline V gene encodes CDR1 KGHSH and CDR2 LQKENI. The V gene lost 0 bases and the J gene lost 5 bases, with 5 bases spanning the gap. This CDR3 comprises 13 residues. Here the CDR3 DNA reads TGTGCCAGCTCACCACCAGGGGACAATGAGCAGTTCTTC. This encodes CASSPPGDNEQFF.

This rearrangement joins TRBV5-6 to TRBJ2-2; possibly TRBD1 for D (5 bases). The CDR3 runs 13 residues. The ends were cut back, 2 bases at V and 6 bases at J, with 8 bases in the middle. The germline V gene has CDR1 SGHDT and CDR2 YYEEEE. In nucleotides, the CDR3 is TGTGCCAGCAGCTTTGGGGCGCCCGGGGAGCTGTTTTTT. It codes for CASSFGAPGELFF.

This chain uses TRBV7-6 with TRBJ1-1; maybe TRBD1 (6 bases). CDR1 is SGHVS and CDR2 is FNYEAQ in the germline V gene. The CDR3 spans 15 residues. V lost 1 base and J 3 bases, leaving 12 bases between the germline ends. The CDR3 DNA reads as TGTGCCAGCAGCTTAGAGACACAGGGAGACACTGAAGCTTTCTTT. Amino acid sequence: CASSLETQGDTEAFF. The full variable domain, completed using reference TRBV7-6 and TRBJ1-1, is GAGVSQSPRYKVTKRGQDVALRCDPISGHVSLYWYRQALGQGPEFLTYFNYEAQQDKSGLPNDRFSAERPEGSISTLTIQRTEQRDSAMYRCASSLETQGDTEAFFGQGTRLTVV.

The CDR3 here is CAWSTSGTVNEQFF. CDR3 nucleotides: TGTGCCTGGAGTACTAGCGGGACGGTCAATGAGCAGTTCTTC. V usage is TRBV30 and J usage is TRBJ2-1, with TRBD2 identical over 10 bases. The germline CDR1 and CDR2 sequences are GTSNPN and SVGIG (reference sequence). This CDR3 is built from 14 residues. J lost 6 bases, V lost 2 bases, and 4 bases had no gene match.

J is TRBJ2-1 and V is TRBV5-1; the match to TRBD2 covers 8 bases. From germline, CDR1 is SGHRS and CDR2 YFSETQ. The trim removed 0 bases at V and 8 bases at J, leaving 7 bases unmatched. The length of the CDR3 is 15 residues. Here the CDR3 DNA reads TGCGCCAGCAGCTTGGTCCGGGAGGGGGTCGATGAGCAGTTCTTC. Its protein is CASSLVREGVDEQFF. The whole variable domain, remainder taken from reference TRBV5-1 and TRBJ2-1, is KAGVTQTPRYLIKTRGQQVTLSCSPISGHRSVSWYQQTPGQGLQFLFEYFSETQRNKGNFPGRFSGRQFSNSRSEMNVSTLELGDSALYLCASSLVREGVDEQFFGPGTRLTVL.

The J gene is TRBJ1-4, the V gene TRBV19, with 8 bases that match TRBD1. The CDR3 is made up of 15 amino acids. The germline V gene has CDR1 LNHDA and CDR2 SQIVND (reference sequence). J was trimmed by 0 bases and V by 6 bases; bases with no gene match: 3. The DNA for the CDR3 is TGTGCCAGTAGGTCGGACAGGGCAACTAATGAAAAACTGTTTTTT. It is translated as CASRSDRATNEKLFF.

This chain uses TRBV6-1 with TRBJ1-4; perhaps TRBD1 as D (6 bases). V gave up 1 base and J gave up 5 bases, with 20 bases separating them. The length of the CDR3 is 18 residues. Germline V gene lookup returns CDR1 MNHNS and CDR2 SASEGT. DNA for the CDR3: TGTGCCAGCAGTGAAGTAGTGGGGGGGCAGGGCCCAAATGAAAAACTGTTTTTT. As protein: CASSEVVGGQGPNEKLFF.